The clone carrying this T cell receptor beta chain was observed once. Antigen unknown. This specimen comes from a study of PD-L1 blockade in urothelial cancer. The wider study: Males with urothelial cancer arising in the bladder constituted about nine tenths of the roughly 29 patients.

Time point of the sample: pretreatment peripheral blood. General observations from the study: Pretreatment blood TCR clonality under the median forecast improved survival.

Assay: immunoSEQ multiplex PCR; the TCRdb copy retains only in-frame clones and omits some. The sample carries about 81,000 clones, roughly 80% recorded once. With 7 bases clipped from V and 6 bases from J, the junction kept 7 bases outside the gene matches. Germline loops: CDR1 MGHRA, CDR2 YSYEKL. The length of the CDR3 is 14 residues. The sequencing here drew on PBMCs, taken around atezolizumab (anti-PD-L1) treatment. The chain recombines TRBV4-1 with TRBJ2-2, with 8 bases identical to TRBD2. This TCR came from a man between 40 and 49 years old with urothelial cancer. CDR3 in amino acids: CASTLGLAPGELFF. The CDR3 DNA follows: TGCGCCAGCACCTTAGGACTAGCCCCCGGGGAGCTGTTTTTT.